This T cell receptor beta chain was captured in a study of T cell repertoires in cytomegalovirus infection. Background on the study: CMV epitopes that were recently identified and HLA-C-restricted were used alongside well-studied HLA-B-restricted ones. Indications came from public TCR beta signatures; they pointed to CMV infection and to a matching HLA type. Broader study findings: HLA-C-restricted TCR beta clonotypes specific for CMV led the ex vivo response. Frequencies of public TCR beta families were cumulated, and this identified carriers of CMV plus the relevant HLA.

The ends lost 6 bases at V and 4 bases at J; junction bases unmatched: 10. Germline CDR1 is MNHNS and CDR2 is SASEGT. The CDR3 covers 15 residues. This clonotype appeared many times. Its specificity is not known. Via MiXCR, TCRdb re-called the reads, giving one row per CDR3 protein. The top ten clones hold over 15% of a sample with hundreds of thousands of distinct CDR3 sequences, around 30% of them seen once. The V call is TRBV6-1, the J call TRBJ1-1, with 8 bases fitting TRBD1. Material: cultured PBMCs, obtained from culture after CMV antigen stimulation. The TCR comes from a human donor in good health (CMV status not recorded). Some clones in this sample may be carry-over from other donors' samples. The CDR3 nucleotides read TGTGCCAGCAGCTACGAAACAGGGGGTGGCACTGAAGCTTTCTTT. It encodes CASSYETGGGTEAFF.